This TCR beta chain stems from a study of shared clonotypes between healthy human individuals. As for the study in general: Each donor's CD4 naive and CD4 memory cells filled three plates apiece, CD8 naive two, and CD8 memory one.

V was shortened by 1 base and J by 2 bases, with 6 bases between the two germline ends. CDR1 MGHRA and CDR2 YSYEKL come from the germline V gene. This CDR3 contains 14 residues. Caucasian adults living in Nashville, Tennessee, provided all samples. A split of CD4+ cells into CD45RA+ naive and CD45RA-negative memory subsets was performed. The assay was carried out at the deep level. The repertoire was sequenced with immunoSEQ multiplex PCR; TCRdb's copy has only in-frame clones and lacks some. The sample comprises roughly 2.2 million clones, 85% to 95% of which are singletons, and about 0.36% rests with the top ten.

This rearrangement joins TRBV4-1 to TRBJ2-1; D ambiguous. The receptor was isolated from a man younger than 35 in good health. Some clones in this sample may be carry-over from other donors' samples. Material for sequencing was naive CD4+ T cells from PBMCs. Documented subset: CD45RA+ positively selected. This chain's CDR3 is CASSQGWTYNEQFF. The CDR3 DNA follows: TGCGCCAGCAGCCAAGGGTGGACCTACAATGAGCAGTTCTTC.